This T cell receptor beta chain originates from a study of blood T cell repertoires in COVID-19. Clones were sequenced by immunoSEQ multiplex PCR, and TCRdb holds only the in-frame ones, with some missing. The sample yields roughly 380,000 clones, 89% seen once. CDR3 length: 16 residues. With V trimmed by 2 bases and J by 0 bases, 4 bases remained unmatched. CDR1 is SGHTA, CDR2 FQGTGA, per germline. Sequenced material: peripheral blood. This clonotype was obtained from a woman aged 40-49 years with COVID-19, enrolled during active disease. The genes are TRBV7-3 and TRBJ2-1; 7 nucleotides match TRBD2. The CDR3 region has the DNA TGTGCCAGCAGCTTAGGGCGGGGGAGCTCCTACAATGAGCAGTTCTTC. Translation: CASSLGRGSSYNEQFF.